Listed below are T cell receptor beta chains from one sample, sequenced in a study of T-cell reconstitution after alpha-beta-depleted transplantation in children. TCRdb called the PCR reads again in MiXCR, with one record for every CDR3 protein. The repertoire holds approximately 230,000 distinct CDR3 sequences, with more than 20% as singletons. Here the sequenced sample was PBMCs, mostly from graft donor cells, taken 360 days after TCRalphabeta/CD19-depleted stem cell transplant. The receptors were gathered from a female patient aged 2-9 years who had a stem cell transplant for congenital amegakaryocytic thrombocytopenia, so the T cells may come from the graft donor. CDR3s include the opening cysteine and the closing phenylalanine or tryptophan. D genes are given only for firm matches. Rows give clone size only sometimes, using once, few, many, or a class for an expanded clone.

v_gene	abundance	d_gene	j_gene	CDR3aa	CDR3nt
TRBV12-3/TRBV12-4	-	TRBD1	TRBJ2-1	CASSLWQGAGNEQFF	TGTGCCAGCAGTTTATGGCAGGGGGCAGGAAATGAGCAGTTCTTC
TRBV10-3	many	TRBD1	TRBJ2-7	CAISDKGQGVEQYF	TGTGCCATCAGTGATAAGGGACAGGGGGTCGAGCAGTACTTC
TRBV14	-	-	TRBJ2-1	CASSQDPRLGGRNEQFF	TGTGCCAGCAGCCAAGACCCCCGACTAGGAGGCCGTAATGAGCAGTTCTTC
TRBV6-1	-	-	TRBJ2-3	CASRETGTPDTQYF	TGTGCCAGCAGAGAAACCGGGACCCCAGATACGCAGTATTTT
TRBV5-6	-	-	TRBJ2-3	CASSFGATSTDTQYF	TGTGCCAGCAGCTTCGGGGCTACTAGCACAGATACGCAGTATTTT
TRBV6-1	few	TRBD1	TRBJ2-7	CASSPTGISYEQYF	TGTGCCAGCAGTCCGACAGGGATTTCCTACGAGCAGTACTTC
TRBV6-2/TRBV6-3	few	TRBD1	TRBJ2-1	CASSRQGLEQFF	TGTGCCAGCAGTCGACAGGGTCTTGAGCAGTTCTTC
TRBV10-3	-	-	TRBJ2-2	CAISDGGELFF	TGTGCCATCAGTGATGGCGGGGAGCTGTTTTTT
TRBV18	few	-	TRBJ2-7	CASSQGIYEQYF	TGTGCCAGCTCACAGGGGATCTACGAGCAGTACTTC
TRBV7-8	few	-	TRBJ2-7	CASSFSRTYEQYF	TGTGCCAGCAGCTTCTCCAGGACCTACGAGCAGTACTTC
TRBV7-9	few	-	TRBJ2-7	CASSFGHLGWYEQYF	TGTGCCAGCAGCTTCGGACACTTGGGGTGGTACGAGCAGTACTTC
TRBV4-1	-	-	TRBJ2-2	CASSRTVNTGELFF	TGCGCCAGCAGCCGGACGGTGAACACCGGGGAGCTGTTTTTT
TRBV29-1	few	-	TRBJ2-7	CSVDRSPGPGFYEQYF	TGCAGCGTTGACAGATCACCGGGACCGGGCTTCTACGAGCAGTACTTC
TRBV4-1	few	-	TRBJ1-3	CASSQGHRREGNTIYF	TGCGCCAGCAGCCAAGGTCATAGGAGAGAGGGAAACACCATATATTTT
TRBV20-1	-	TRBD2	TRBJ2-7	CSAPRGPFTGTSPYEQYF	TGCAGTGCGCCCAGAGGCCCCTTCACCGGGACTAGCCCCTACGAGCAGTACTTC
TRBV5-1	-	TRBD2	TRBJ2-5	CASSPPGLAGAPETQYF	TGCGCCAGCAGCCCGCCGGGACTAGCGGGGGCGCCGGAGACCCAGTACTTC
TRBV3-1	few	-	TRBJ2-7	CASSHGGHEQYF	TGTGCCAGCAGCCACGGGGGCCATGAGCAGTACTTC
TRBV12-3/TRBV12-4	-	TRBD1	TRBJ2-1	CASSLVRDSSYNEQFF	TGTGCCAGCAGTTTAGTCCGGGACAGCTCCTACAATGAGCAGTTCTTC
TRBV10-2	few	-	TRBJ2-1	CASSPPKVNEQFF	TGCGCCAGCAGTCCACCTAAGGTCAATGAGCAGTTCTTC
TRBV6-2/TRBV6-3	-	TRBD2	TRBJ2-3	CASDRLAGGGGTDTQYF	TGTGCCAGCGATCGGCTAGCGGGAGGCGGTGGCACAGATACGCAGTATTTT
TRBV10-2	-	-	TRBJ2-7	CASSRTEILVGEQYF	TGCGCCAGCAGTCGGACGGAGATTCTAGTTGGGGAGCAGTACTTC
TRBV10-3	-	-	TRBJ2-1	CAISDTAYLSSYNEQFF	TGTGCCATCAGTGACACGGCCTACCTGAGCTCCTACAATGAGCAGTTCTTC
TRBV4-1	-	-	TRBJ1-5	CASSQSTIGAQPQHF	TGCGCCAGCAGCCAAAGCACGATCGGTGCTCAGCCCCAGCATTTT
TRBV20-1	once	-	TRBJ2-7	CSARAGRFSYEQYF	TGCAGTGCTAGAGCAGGGAGGTTCTCCTACGAGCAGTACTTC
TRBV20-1	-	TRBD1	TRBJ1-1	CSASYRGRGTEAFF	TGCAGTGCTAGCTACAGGGGGCGAGGCACTGAAGCTTTCTTT
TRBV12-3/TRBV12-4	-	-	TRBJ2-5	CASSPDPGRETQYF	TGTGCCAGCAGTCCCGACCCAGGGCGCGAGACCCAGTACTTC
TRBV4-1	-	-	TRBJ2-6	CASSQEGRVSGANVLTF	TGCGCCAGCAGCCAAGAAGGCAGGGTGTCAGGGGCCAACGTCCTGACTTTC
TRBV11-2	few	TRBD1	TRBJ2-1	CASTNSPGQGEDNEQFF	TGTGCCAGCACCAACAGCCCCGGACAGGGTGAGGACAATGAGCAGTTCTTC
TRBV5-1	few	-	TRBJ2-2	CASSAQGRAGELFF	TGCGCCAGCAGTGCCCAGGGAAGGGCCGGGGAGCTGTTTTTT
TRBV12-3/TRBV12-4	-	-	TRBJ2-3	CASSPRDGSSTDTQYF	TGTGCCAGCAGTCCCAGGGACGGATCTAGCACAGATACGCAGTATTTT
TRBV7-3	-	TRBD2	TRBJ2-3	CASSLTAGTSGSGGTDTQYF	TGTGCCAGCAGCTTAACGGCCGGGACTAGCGGGAGTGGAGGGACAGATACGCAGTATTTT
TRBV11-2	-	-	TRBJ2-1	CASSQRTERVYNEQFF	TGTGCCAGCAGCCAAAGGACAGAAAGAGTCTACAATGAGCAGTTCTTC
TRBV12-3/TRBV12-4	few	-	TRBJ1-3	CASSLVNSGNTIYF	TGTGCCAGCAGTTTAGTGAACTCTGGAAACACCATATATTTT
TRBV5-1	-	TRBD2	TRBJ2-7	CASSFTSGGPEQYF	TGCGCCAGCAGCTTCACTAGCGGGGGGCCCGAGCAGTACTTC
TRBV10-3	few	-	TRBJ2-5	CAISEVLGFQETQYF	TGTGCCATCAGTGAGGTGCTGGGTTTCCAAGAGACCCAGTACTTC
TRBV12-3/TRBV12-4	few	TRBD1	TRBJ1-6	CASKRGQGYNSPLHF	TGTGCCAGCAAAAGAGGACAGGGCTATAATTCACCCCTCCACTTT
TRBV3-1	-	TRBD2	TRBJ2-3	CASSQLTSGGLSTDTQYF	TGTGCCAGCAGCCAATTGACTAGCGGGGGACTTAGCACAGATACGCAGTATTTT
TRBV28	few	TRBD1	TRBJ2-7	CASRHRGSYEQYF	TGTGCCAGCAGGCACAGGGGCTCCTACGAGCAGTACTTC
TRBV5-4	few	-	TRBJ2-7	CASSSPSLEQYF	TGTGCCAGCAGCTCCCCTTCTTTAGAGCAGTACTTC
TRBV5-5	-	-	TRBJ2-1	CASSLGAGANEQFF	TGTGCCAGCAGCTTGGGGGCGGGGGCCAATGAGCAGTTCTTC
TRBV20-1	few	-	TRBJ2-3	CSGVVGGKTPDTQYF	TGCAGTGGGGTAGTGGGGGGAAAAACACCAGATACGCAGTATTTT
TRBV7-2	-	TRBD1	TRBJ1-1	CASRQGVYTEAFF	TGTGCCAGCAGACAGGGGGTATACACTGAAGCTTTCTTT
TRBV5-4	few	TRBD2	TRBJ2-1	CASSGTSGGALGEQFF	TGTGCCAGCAGCGGGACTAGCGGGGGGGCCTTGGGTGAGCAGTTCTTC
TRBV20-1	-	-	TRBJ2-1	CSAIRVTYNEQFF	TGCAGTGCCATCAGGGTAACCTACAATGAGCAGTTCTTC
TRBV12-3/TRBV12-4	few	-	TRBJ2-1	CASSLVDNEQFF	TGTGCCAGCAGTTTAGTAGACAATGAGCAGTTCTTC
TRBV11-2	-	-	TRBJ2-3	CASSFSSVDTQYF	TGTGCCAGCAGCTTCTCTAGCGTAGATACGCAGTATTTT
TRBV10-3	-	-	TRBJ2-7	CAIGFTSLKAYEQYF	TGTGCCATCGGATTTACTAGCCTGAAAGCCTACGAGCAGTACTTC
TRBV18	-	TRBD2	TRBJ2-1	CASSRGLADPRVNEQFF	TGTGCCAGCTCACGAGGACTAGCCGACCCCAGGGTTAATGAGCAGTTCTTC
TRBV20-1	many	TRBD1	TRBJ2-7	CSAVGQAYEQYF	TGCAGTGCCGTTGGACAGGCCTACGAGCAGTACTTC
TRBV15	-	-	TRBJ2-3	CATSRGKGMIADTQYF	TGTGCCACCAGCAGAGGCAAGGGGATGATTGCAGATACGCAGTATTTT
TRBV4-1	-	TRBD2	TRBJ2-3	CASSLRLAGTVSTDTQYF	TGCGCCAGCAGCCTACGACTAGCGGGGACAGTTAGCACAGATACGCAGTATTTT
TRBV18	few	-	TRBJ1-2	CASSPLTRTDGYTF	TGTGCCAGCTCACCACTTACCAGGACCGATGGCTACACCTTC
TRBV20-1	once	-	TRBJ2-3	CSAWDSGDTQYF	TGCAGTGCCTGGGACTCCGGAGATACGCAGTATTTT
TRBV9	-	-	TRBJ2-2	CASSVGVGSGELFF	TGTGCCAGCAGCGTAGGGGTAGGCAGCGGGGAGCTGTTTTTT
TRBV4-3	-	-	TRBJ1-2	CASSQDRAGFEGYTF	TGCGCCAGCAGCCAAGATCGGGCAGGGTTTGAGGGCTACACCTTC